These 28 T cell receptor beta chains came from one sample sequenced in a study of shared clonotypes between healthy human individuals. Measured with immunoSEQ multiplex PCR; TCRdb has only the in-frame clones, and not every one. The sample carries over 2,000,000 clones, around 95% recorded once. CD45RO-negative CD8 cells positively selected for CCR7 made up the naive population, which excluded terminally differentiated effector memory CD45RA+ cells. The specimen was naive CD8+ T cells from PBMCs. All receptors derive from a man aged 18-30 years in good health. Some clones in this sample may be carry-over from other donors' samples.

The chain carries TRBV5-1 and TRBJ2-7; D not resolved. Germline V gene data show CDR1 as SGHRS and CDR2 as YFSETQ. The CDR3 consists of 18 residues. V dropped 0 bases and J dropped 6 bases, with 25 bases sitting between them. CDR3 nucleotide sequence: TGCGCCAGCAGCTTGGTTCCGAGCCGTGGCGGCCCACTGAGCGAGCAGTACTTC. Translated: CASSLVPSRGGPLSEQYF.

The J gene is TRBJ1-2, the V gene TRBV7-9; the match to TRBD1 covers 7 bases. Germline trimming cut 1 base from V and 8 bases from J; bases unmatched to any gene: 10. Germline lookup yields CDR1 SEHNR and CDR2 FQNEAQ (reference sequence). CDR3 length: 15 amino acids. The CDR3 DNA reads TGTGCCAGCAGCTTAGTATTGGAGGGGGCGCGAGGCTACACCTTC. This gives the protein CASSLVLEGARGYTF.

The chain has TRBV28 and TRBJ1-1; D unclear. Deletions cut 2 bases from V and 4 bases from J, with 14 bases between. The germline V gene encodes CDR1 MDHEN and CDR2 SYDVKM. CDR3 length: 15 amino acids. DNA of the CDR3: TGTGCCAGCAGTTTAAGGACGTACAGCGGCACTGAAGCTTTCTTT. It codes for CASSLRTYSGTEAFF.

The CDR3 loop is CASRGGLAGVRDTQYF. The CDR3 bases are TGTGCCAGCAGGGGGGGATTAGCGGGAGTCAGAGATACGCAGTATTTT. The rearrangement joins TRBV2 to TRBJ2-3, with 9 bases matching TRBD2. V lost 6 bases, J lost 5 bases, and 12 bases stayed unmatched. Germline V CDR1 and CDR2: SNHLY, FYNNEI. CDR3 length: 16 residues.

This clone has just one count. Other DNA sequences in the same sample also yield this CDR3. This chain uses TRBV27 with TRBJ1-1; D not resolved. Trimming left V 2 bases short and J 1 base short, with 5 bases between. The germline V gene encodes CDR1 MNHEY and CDR2 SMNVEV (reference sequence). The CDR3 spans 13 residues. CDR3 amino acids: CASSLNTNTEAFF. CDR3 sequence (DNA): TGTGCCAGCAGTTTAAACACGAACACTGAAGCTTTCTTT.

The rearrangement joins TRBV9 to TRBJ2-5; D possibly uses TRBD1 or TRBD2 (5 bases each). The CDR3 spans 15 residues. V was pared by 3 bases and J by 5 bases, with 17 bases between. The germline gives CDR1 SGDLS, CDR2 YYNGEE. CDR3 sequence reads: CASSGEGTEYETQYF. The CDR3 DNA reads as TGTGCCAGCAGCGGAGAAGGGACGGAGTACGAGACCCAGTACTTC.

J is TRBJ2-7 and V is TRBV6-6; D is ambiguous. V shed 6 bases and J shed 6 bases, with 15 bases lying between them. The CDR3 has 13 residues. Germline CDR1 reads MNHNY; CDR2 reads SVGAGI (reference sequence). The CDR3 here is CASSPVKMGEQYF. DNA of the CDR3: TGTGCCAGCAGCCCGGTGAAAATGGGCGAGCAGTACTTC.

A note on this clone: The same CDR3 can be traced to other DNA sequences in this sample. This chain uses TRBV7-8 with TRBJ1-1; 9 bases are a match to TRBD1. The germline CDR1 and CDR2 sequences are SGHVS and FQNEAQ. The CDR3 loop spans 15 amino acids. The junction had 2 bases not matched to a gene; V was cut back by 1 base and J by 2 bases. Written as DNA, the CDR3 is TGTGCCAGCAGCTTAGGCACAGGGGGCAACACTGAAGCTTTCTTT. Residues: CASSLGTGGNTEAFF.

V and J are TRBV25-1 and TRBJ2-5; 7 positions agree with TRBD2. V dropped 7 bases and J dropped 4; count of bases not matched to a gene: 6. This CDR3 has 13 residues. Germline loops: CDR1 MGHDK, CDR2 SYGVNS. CDR3 bases: TGTGCCAGCACCCGGGGGGTATTAGAGACCCAGTACTTC. Its protein is CASTRGVLETQYF.

The chain employs TRBV19 and TRBJ1-2; no firm D call. The CDR3 sequence is 14 residues long. Germline CDR1 is LNHDA and CDR2 is SQIVND (reference sequence). Trimming pared 7 bases from V and 4 bases from J, leaving 16 bases between. The CDR3 loop is CASTPTSLGYGYTF. In DNA, the CDR3 is TGTGCCAGTACCCCTACATCACTCGGCTATGGCTACACCTTC.

The chain uses TRBV7-8 and TRBJ2-7; 7 bases match TRBD1. In germline, CDR1 is SGHVS, CDR2 FQNEAQ. With 5 bases clipped from V and 4 bases from J, the junction kept 11 bases outside the gene matches. This CDR3 is built from 15 residues. CDR3 nucleotides: TGTGCCAGCAGCGATGTGCCGACAGGGAAATACGAGCAGTACTTC. This sequence encodes CASSDVPTGKYEQYF.

This clone was seen a single time. The chain is built from TRBV5-1 and TRBJ2-5; tentative D call: TRBD1 (5 bases). Germline assignment: CDR1 SGHRS and CDR2 YFSETQ. The CDR3 has 16 amino acids. V lost 0 bases and J lost 2, with 14 bases in between. DNA for the CDR3: TGCGCCAGCAGCTTGGGCCCTCGGGCAGGGCAAGAGACCCAGTACTTC. Translating it yields CASSLGPRAGQETQYF. The entire variable domain, with the rest obtained from reference TRBV5-1 and TRBJ2-5, is as follows: KAGVTQTPRYLIKTRGQQVTLSCSPISGHRSVSWYQQTPGQGLQFLFEYFSETQRNKGNFPGRFSGRQFSNSRSEMNVSTLELGDSALYLCASSLGPRAGQETQYFGPGTRLLVL.

This chain links TRBV27 with TRBJ2-7; D unclear. The V gene lost 1 base and the J gene lost 1 base, with 5 bases spanning the gap. CDR1 is MNHEY, CDR2 SMNVEV, per germline (reference sequence). The CDR3 is 13 residues long. CDR3 sequence: CASSLYSSYEQYF. CDR3 DNA: TGTGCCAGCAGTTTATACAGTTCCTACGAGCAGTACTTC.

The gene calls are TRBV19 and TRBJ2-4, with D perhaps TRBD1 or TRBD2 (5 bases each). The CDR3 has 17 residues. From germline, CDR1 is LNHDA and CDR2 SQIVND (reference sequence). Trimming cost V 6 bases and J 0 bases, with 18 bases left between them. CDR3 loop: CASSLFGGSIAKNIQYF. For the CDR3, the DNA is TGTGCCAGTAGCCTTTTTGGGGGATCTATAGCCAAAAACATTCAGTACTTC.

V gene TRBV6-1 combines with J gene TRBJ1-1, with a possible D match to TRBD1 (5 bases). The CDR3 is made up of 12 amino acids. From germline, CDR1 is MNHNS and CDR2 SASEGT. The V and J ends lost 7 bases and 7 bases respectively, with 13 bases between them. CDR3 nucleotides: TGTGCCAGCACTTCAGGGAGGAATGAAGCTTTCTTT. This codes for CASTSGRNEAFF.

The J gene is TRBJ2-3, the V gene TRBV7-3; D may be TRBD1 (5 bases). CDR3 size: 15 residues. Trimming left V 1 base short and J 3 bases short, with 11 bases between. Germline V gene sequence: CDR1 SGHTA, CDR2 FQGTGA. CDR3 bases: TGTGCCAGCAGCTTAAGTGTCAGGGAAACAGATACGCAGTATTTT. As protein: CASSLSVRETDTQYF.

The rearrangement uses TRBV28 and TRBJ2-3, with 9 bases fitting TRBD1. The CDR3 totals 17 residues. V was pared by 5 bases and J by 7 bases, with 16 bases of the junction left unmatched. Germline V gene data show CDR1 as MDHEN and CDR2 as SYDVKM. The CDR3 reads CASSRYRRTGAQNTQYF. CDR3 in DNA: TGTGCCAGCAGTCGATACCGGAGGACAGGGGCCCAGAATACGCAGTATTTT.

The chain is built from TRBV6-1 and TRBJ1-3; 9 positions match TRBD1. Per germline, CDR1 MNHNS and CDR2 SASEGT. V shed 3 bases, J shed 2 bases, and the junction held 8 bases outside the gene matches. CDR3 length: 17 amino acids. The CDR3 DNA sequence: TGTGCCAGCAGTGATCAACGGACAGGGGAGGCTGGAAACACCATATATTTT. Translation gives CASSDQRTGEAGNTIYF.

The chain recombines TRBV15 with TRBJ1-1; a weak D match, TRBD1 (6 bases). Germline CDR1 is LNHNV and CDR2 is YYDKDF (reference sequence). This CDR3 comprises 13 residues. V gave up 6 bases and J gave up 8 bases, with 16 bases separating them. As DNA, the CDR3 is TGTGCCACCAGTCCCAGGGGCAGGAAGGAAGCTTTCTTT. This codes for CATSPRGRKEAFF. Drawing the rest from reference TRBV15 and TRBJ1-1, the complete variable domain is DAMVIQNPRYQVTQFGKPVTLSCSQTLNHNVMYWYQQKSSQAPKLLFHYYDKDFNNEADTPDNFQSRRPNTSFCFLDIRSPGLGDTAMYLCATSPRGRKEAFFGQGTRLTVV.

CDR3 loop: CASSWRGTGLETQYF. DNA of the CDR3: TGTGCCAGTAGTTGGAGAGGAACGGGACTCGAGACCCAGTACTTC. This chain links TRBV19 with TRBJ2-5; tentatively, D is TRBD2 (6 bases). V was trimmed by 5 bases and J by 5 bases, leaving 18 bases between them. Germline V gene sequence: CDR1 LNHDA, CDR2 SQIVND (reference sequence). The CDR3 spans 15 residues.

J is TRBJ1-1 and V is TRBV28, with D perhaps TRBD1 (6 bases). This CDR3 is 15 amino acids long. V shed 3 bases and J shed 4 bases, with 15 bases lying between them. Germline CDR1 is MDHEN and CDR2 is SYDVKM. The CDR3 here is CASSLLKGVGTEAFF. CDR3 DNA sequence: TGTGCCAGCAGTTTGTTAAAGGGGGTCGGCACTGAAGCTTTCTTT.

This chain uses TRBV10-3 with TRBJ2-7; the match to TRBD2 covers 7 bases. This CDR3 has 14 residues. With V trimmed by 10 bases and J by 5 bases, 14 bases remained unmatched. Germline values: CDR1 ENHRY, CDR2 SYGVKD. The CDR3 coding sequence is TGTGCCACGGGGGGTGGGCCCCAAACTCACGAGCAGTACTTC. It yields the protein CATGGGPQTHEQYF.

The chain couples TRBV7-8 to TRBJ2-7, with D unclear. The V and J ends lost 2 bases and 4 bases respectively, with 9 bases between them. The CDR3 covers 13 residues. Germline V gene data show CDR1 as SGHVS and CDR2 as FQNEAQ. The CDR3 region is CASSLMKLYEQYF. In DNA, the CDR3 is TGTGCCAGCAGCTTAATGAAACTTTACGAGCAGTACTTC.

V gene TRBV6-1 combines with J gene TRBJ2-1, with 11 bases aligning to TRBD2. There are 14 residues in the CDR3. V shed 11 bases, J shed 3 bases, and the junction held 6 bases outside the gene matches. The V gene's germline CDR1 is MNHNS and CDR2 SASEGT. CDR3 sequence reads: CAGTSGGNYNEQFF. DNA for the CDR3: TGTGCCGGCACTAGCGGGGGAAACTACAATGAGCAGTTCTTC.

The J gene is TRBJ1-4, the V gene TRBV15; 10 positions agree with TRBD1. Germline V gene data show CDR1 as LNHNV and CDR2 as YYDKDF (reference sequence). This CDR3 is built from 17 residues. J lost 6 bases, V lost 2 bases, and 9 bases had no gene match. DNA for the CDR3: TGTGCCACCAGCAGATCGTTCCTCGGGACAGGGGATGAAAAACTGTTTTTT. Translated, it gives CATSRSFLGTGDEKLFF. Variable domain in full (rest from reference TRBV15 and TRBJ1-4): DAMVIQNPRYQVTQFGKPVTLSCSQTLNHNVMYWYQQKSSQAPKLLFHYYDKDFNNEADTPDNFQSRRPNTSFCFLDIRSPGLGDTAMYLCATSRSFLGTGDEKLFFGSGTQLSVL.

The J gene is TRBJ2-7, the V gene TRBV10-3, with 9 bases lining up with TRBD1. Unmatched junction bases numbered 13, after V lost 4 bases and J lost 0 bases. Per germline, CDR1 ENHRY and CDR2 SYGVKD. The CDR3 is 18 residues long. This CDR3 reads CAISVRDRDSSASYEQYF. The CDR3 DNA sequence: TGTGCCATCAGTGTCCGGGACAGGGATAGTTCGGCCTCCTACGAGCAGTACTTC.

V and J are TRBV7-9 and TRBJ2-3; 10 nucleotides align to TRBD2. The CDR3 loop spans 17 amino acids. The germline V gene has CDR1 SEHNR and CDR2 FQNEAQ (reference sequence). The junction had 12 bases not matched to a gene; V was cut back by 5 bases and J by 4 bases. CDR3 DNA: TGTGCCAGCAGCCCCGAGGACCCTAGCGGGGGCCCAGATACGCAGTATTTT. Protein product: CASSPEDPSGGPDTQYF.

The chain recombines TRBV5-1 with TRBJ2-3; TRBD2 might be the D (6 bases). This CDR3 comprises 14 residues. Per the germline V gene, CDR1 is SGHRS and CDR2 is YFSETQ. V dropped 2 bases and J dropped 4 bases, with 11 bases sitting between them. The CDR3 nucleotides read TGCGCCAGCAGCTTATCTAGCGATGCAGATACGCAGTATTTT. Encoded protein: CASSLSSDADTQYF.